Below, 17 T cell receptor beta chains from the same sample are listed, as sequenced in a study of sequential checkpoint blockade in melanoma. Described treatment: randomized to nivolumab then ipilimumab (arm A) or the reverse (arm B). Method: immunoSEQ multiplex PCR; TCRdb's copy keeps in-frame clones and lacks some. Of around 34,000 clones in the sample, approximately 82% were seen once. Sample: CD8+ T cells sorted from blood (inferred from file names), taken from a patient given nivolumab and ipilimumab in sequence. Receptor source: a human donor with melanoma.

The chain joins TRBV6-5 to TRBJ2-2, with D unclear. This CDR3 region has 11 residues. Per the germline V gene, CDR1 is MNHEY and CDR2 is SVGAGI. Trimming removed 6 bases from V and 4 bases from J, with 3 bases in between. DNA of the CDR3: TGTGCCAGCAGCAGCACCGGGGAGCTGTTTTTT. As protein: CASSSTGELFF.

The rearrangement links TRBV28 to TRBJ2-7; perhaps TRBD2 as D (5 bases). CDR1 is MDHEN, CDR2 SYDVKM, per germline. The CDR3 consists of 17 residues. V lost 1 base to trimming and J lost 9 bases, with 25 bases between them. The CDR3 region has the DNA TGTGCCAGCAGTTTATTGGTGACATCCTATCGGGGTGGCGGGCAGTACTTC. Translated: CASSLLVTSYRGGGQYF.

V and J are TRBV10-2 and TRBJ1-1; tentative D call: TRBD1 (6 bases). The CDR3 totals 14 residues. Germline V gene sequence: CDR1 WSHSY, CDR2 SAAADI. V gave up 7 bases and J gave up 2 bases, with 14 bases separating them. In DNA form, the CDR3 reads TGCGCCAGCACCGATTCAGGGGCCAACACTGAAGCTTTCTTT. Protein sequence: CASTDSGANTEAFF.

The chain is built from TRBV11-2 and TRBJ2-2, with 11 bases lining up with TRBD1. Germline V gene data show CDR1 as SGHAT and CDR2 as FQNNGV. The CDR3 runs 16 residues. V shed 4 bases, J shed 5 bases, and the junction held 6 bases outside the gene matches. Here the CDR3 reads CASSSGQGARTGELFF. The CDR3 DNA reads as TGTGCCAGCAGCTCCGGACAGGGGGCGAGAACCGGGGAGCTGTTTTTT. Based on the CDR3 plus reference TRBV11-2 and TRBJ2-2, the full variable domain is EAGVAQSPRYKIIEKRQSVAFWCNPISGHATLYWYQQILGQGPKLLIQFQNNGVVDDSQLPKDRFSAERLKGVDSTLKIQPAKLEDSAVYLCASSSGQGARTGELFFGEGSRLTVL.

The V gene is TRBV7-9, the J gene TRBJ1-2, with a possible D match to TRBD1 (5 bases). The germline V gene encodes CDR1 SEHNR and CDR2 FQNEAQ (reference sequence). Trimming took 7 bases from V and 7 from J, leaving 13 bases between them. The CDR3 is made up of 12 amino acids. The CDR3 spells CASTLWGGGYTF. CDR3 nucleotides: TGTGCCAGCACCCTATGGGGGGGTGGCTACACCTTC.

The gene calls are TRBV9 and TRBJ1-6; perhaps TRBD1 as D (5 bases). Trimming cost V 4 bases and J 14 bases, with 22 bases left between them. The CDR3 runs to 15 residues. CDR1 and CDR2 (germline): SGDLS, YYNGEE. CDR3 loop: CASSSDGGSGVSLHF. DNA for the CDR3: TGTGCCAGCAGCAGCGATGGGGGTTCGGGGGTGTCCCTCCACTTT.

By sample fraction, this clone is large. The chain employs TRBV4-1 and TRBJ2-5; perhaps TRBD2 as D (6 bases). CDR1 and CDR2 from the germline V gene are MGHRA and YSYEKL. V lost 3 bases and J lost 12, with 23 bases in between. This CDR3 contains 15 residues. CDR3 in DNA: TGCGCCAGCAGCCAGGAACTAGCTAATCCGGTCGTGAAGTACTTC. Protein sequence: CASSQELANPVVKYF.

V and J are TRBV6-6 and TRBJ1-1; 7 bases are shared with TRBD1. The CDR3 has 15 amino acids. Germline V gives CDR1 MNHNY, CDR2 SVGAGI (reference sequence). After removal of 0 bases from V and 3 bases from J, the junction contained 4 bases not matched to a gene. CDR3 coding DNA: TGTGCCAGCAGTTACTCTGAGGGGGCGGACACTGAAGCTTTCTTT. Protein product: CASSYSEGADTEAFF.

This chain uses TRBV7-9 with TRBJ2-4; 10 nucleotides match TRBD2. Looked up from germline, CDR1 is SEHNR and CDR2 is FQNEAQ (reference sequence). The CDR3 is 19 amino acids. V was pared by 7 bases and J by 6 bases, with 21 bases of the junction left unmatched. The CDR3 region has the DNA TGTGCCAGCATCCTCCCCGTAACTACTAGCGGGATGCCAGGAAACATTCAGTACTTC. This sequence encodes CASILPVTTSGMPGNIQYF.

The V call is TRBV30, the J call TRBJ1-1, with 7 bases that match TRBD1. CDR3 length: 15 amino acids. Germline CDR1 and CDR2: GTSNPN and SVGIG (reference sequence). The CDR3 sequence is CATNSPGQLNTEAFF. The CDR3 nucleotides are TGTGCTACGAACAGTCCGGGACAGTTGAACACTGAAGCTTTCTTT.

The V gene is TRBV5-1, the J gene TRBJ2-7; no clear D. There are 13 residues in the CDR3. The V end was cut by 1 base, the J end by 5 bases, with 10 bases between. Germline V lookup: CDR1 SGHRS, CDR2 YFSETQ. CDR3 in amino acids: CASSLSSVHEQYF. The CDR3 DNA follows: TGCGCCAGCAGCTTGTCCAGTGTCCACGAGCAGTACTTC.

The V and J genes are TRBV7-9 and TRBJ1-1; 12 bases match TRBD1. Trimming at V came to 3 bases and at J to 5 bases, leaving 7 bases not matched to a gene. The germline CDR1 and CDR2 sequences are SEHNR and FQNEAQ (reference sequence). CDR3 size: 16 residues. DNA for the CDR3: TGTGCCAGCAGCTTCCGGGACAGGGGGCGGGGGACTGAAGCTTTCTTT. This encodes CASSFRDRGRGTEAFF.

This clone was recorded only once. The CDR3, as DNA: TGTGCCAGCAGACCTACAGGGGGCGGGACCGGGGAGCTGTTTTTT. It yields the protein CASRPTGGGTGELFF. The J gene is TRBJ2-2, the V gene TRBV5-4, with 9 nucleotides matching TRBD1. The CDR3 runs to 15 residues. Germline assignment: CDR1 SGHNT and CDR2 YYREEE (reference sequence). With 5 bases clipped from V and 5 bases from J, the junction kept 7 bases outside the gene matches.

The chain is built from TRBV30 and TRBJ1-3; 9 bases fit TRBD1. Germline CDR1 and CDR2: GTSNPN and SVGIG (reference sequence). The CDR3 extends over 14 amino acids. V lost 5 bases, J lost 3 bases, and 5 bases stayed unmatched. In nucleotides, the CDR3 is TGTGCCTGGTTGGGACAGGGCGGTGGAAACACCATATATTTT. This encodes CAWLGQGGGNTIYF.

The chain links TRBV13 to TRBJ2-5; D might be TRBD2 (6 bases). This CDR3 spans 13 amino acids. CDR1 and CDR2 (germline): PRHDT, FYEKMQ (reference sequence). The V end was cut by 5 bases, the J end by 5 bases, with 12 bases between. The CDR3 coding sequence is TGTGCCAGCAGCCTCTTGGAGGGCGAGACCCAGTACTTC. This translates into CASSLLEGETQYF.

The chain is built from TRBV7-6 and TRBJ2-7, with 10 bases aligning to TRBD1. Trimming removed 5 bases from V and 2 bases from J; junction bases left unmatched: 9. The CDR3 length is 16 residues. In germline, CDR1 is SGHVS, CDR2 FNYEAQ. The CDR3 loop reads CASSPRPGTGAYEQYF. The CDR3 coding sequence is TGTGCCAGCAGCCCTCGCCCCGGGACAGGGGCCTACGAGCAGTACTTC. Drawing the rest from reference TRBV7-6 and TRBJ2-7, the complete variable domain is GAGVSQSPRYKVTKRGQDVALRCDPISGHVSLYWYRQALGQGPEFLTYFNYEAQQDKSGLPNDRFSAERPEGSISTLTIQRTEQRDSAMYRCASSPRPGTGAYEQYFGPGTRLTVT.

Points on this clone: A junction boundary mismatches the germline segment, possibly from a read error. The rearrangement joins TRBV7-9 to TRBJ1-2; 7 nucleotides agree with TRBD1. The CDR3 extends over 14 amino acids. The germline V gene encodes CDR1 SEHNR and CDR2 FQNEAQ (reference sequence). CDR3 in DNA: TGCGCCAGCAGCCAAGCGCGGGACAGCTATGGCTACACCTTC. Translated, it gives CASSQARDSYGYTF.